This TCR beta chain emerged from a study of T-cell reconstitution after alpha-beta-depleted transplantation in children. Unique molecular identifiers were used in preparing the TCRbeta library. TCRdb redid the calling of the PCR reads with MiXCR, one entry per CDR3 protein. The sample contains a few hundred thousand distinct CDR3 sequences, roughly a tenth of which appear only once. Trimming cost V 3 bases and J 4 bases, with 14 bases left between them. Looked up from germline, CDR1 is SGHVS and CDR2 is FQNEAQ. The CDR3 has 15 amino acids. This clonotype has just a few counts. The rearrangement joins TRBV7-8 to TRBJ2-3; tentatively, D is TRBD1 or TRBD2 (6 bases each). The receptor was derived from a human donor who donated a stem cell graft to a child with acute myeloid leukemia. The sample was PBMCs from the stem cell graft donor, taken from the stem cell graft. The DNA for the CDR3 is TGTGCCAGCAGCTTTTTGGGGGGCAGAGCAGATACGCAGTATTTT. This translates into CASSFLGGRADTQYF.